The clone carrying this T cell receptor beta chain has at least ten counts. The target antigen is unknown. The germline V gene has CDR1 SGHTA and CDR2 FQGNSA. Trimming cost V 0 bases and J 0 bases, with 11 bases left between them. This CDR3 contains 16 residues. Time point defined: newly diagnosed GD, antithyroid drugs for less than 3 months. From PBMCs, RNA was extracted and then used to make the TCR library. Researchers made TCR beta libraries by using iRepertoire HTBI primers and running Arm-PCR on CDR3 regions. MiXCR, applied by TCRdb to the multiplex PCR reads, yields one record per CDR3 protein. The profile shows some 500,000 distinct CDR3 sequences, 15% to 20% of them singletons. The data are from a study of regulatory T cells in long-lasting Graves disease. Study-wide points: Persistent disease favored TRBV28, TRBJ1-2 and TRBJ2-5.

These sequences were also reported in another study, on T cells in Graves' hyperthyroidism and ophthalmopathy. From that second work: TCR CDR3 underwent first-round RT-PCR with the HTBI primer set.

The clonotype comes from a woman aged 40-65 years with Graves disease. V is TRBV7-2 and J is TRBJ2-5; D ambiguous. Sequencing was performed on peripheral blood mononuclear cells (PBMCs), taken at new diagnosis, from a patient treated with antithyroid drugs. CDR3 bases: TGTGCCAGCAGCTTAGCTTCGGGCCTGTACCAAGAGACCCAGTACTTC. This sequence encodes CASSLASGLYQETQYF.